The 27 T cell receptor beta chains given below trace back to one sample, sequenced in a study of identical twins. TCRdb fed the 5' RACE reads into MiXCR, producing one record per CDR3 protein. The sample contains roughly 480,000 distinct CDR3 sequences, 20% to 25% of which appear only once. This same sample was also part of a study on T cells expressing NK-cell markers.

Sample: CD4+ T cells sorted from blood. All receptors derive from a woman in her late teens or twenties in good health.

The V gene is TRBV9, the J gene TRBJ2-5; TRBD2 might be the D (5 bases). The CDR3 is 15 amino acids. CDR1 and CDR2 from the germline V gene are SGDLS and YYNGEE. The V end was cut by 1 base, the J end by 2 bases, with 12 bases between. The CDR3 sequence: CASSVTTGRQETQYF. The DNA of the CDR3 is TGTGCCAGCAGCGTAACGACGGGAAGACAAGAGACCCAGTACTTC.

The sample holds a few counts of this clonotype. The V gene is TRBV15, the J gene TRBJ2-1; D possibly corresponds to TRBD2 (5 bases). The germline V gene encodes CDR1 LNHNV and CDR2 YYDKDF (reference sequence). Between the trimmed V and J ends, which lost 1 base and 7 bases, there was a span of 8 bases. The length of the CDR3 is 13 residues. This chain's CDR3 is CATSRGERNEQFF. The CDR3 DNA reads TGTGCCACCAGCAGAGGGGAGCGTAATGAGCAGTTCTTC.

The chain employs TRBV20-1 and TRBJ2-7; unclear D gene. Trimming stripped 6 bases from V and 2 bases from J, with 11 bases between. In germline, CDR1 is DFQATT, CDR2 SNEGSKA (reference sequence). CDR3 length: 12 amino acids. The chain's CDR3 is CSAHTATYEQYF. In DNA form, the CDR3 reads TGCAGTGCCCATACTGCCACCTACGAGCAGTACTTC.

The chain couples TRBV27 to TRBJ1-3, with D tentatively TRBD1 (5 bases). V was clipped by 8 bases and J by 0 bases, with 11 bases between them. The length of the CDR3 is 14 residues. Germline CDR1 MNHEY, CDR2 SMNVEV (reference sequence). DNA for the CDR3: TGTGCCAGCGGGGACGGGTTCTCTGGAAACACCATATATTTT. Residues: CASGDGFSGNTIYF.

There are a few counts of this clonotype. CDR3 bases: TGTGCCAGCAGTTACTCGTCTAGCGGGAGGCTCTACAATGAGCAGTTCTTC. Translation gives CASSYSSSGRLYNEQFF. The chain links TRBV6-5 to TRBJ2-1; 11 nucleotides agree with TRBD2. CDR3 size: 17 residues. V dropped 0 bases and J dropped 3; count of bases not matched to a gene: 4. Germline assignment: CDR1 MNHEY and CDR2 SVGAGI.

The rearrangement uses TRBV12-3 or TRBV12-4 and TRBJ2-7; no firm D call. This CDR3 has 17 residues. The V gene lost 4 bases and the J gene lost 2 bases, with 21 bases spanning the gap. The CDR3 DNA follows: TGTGCCAGCAGTTCCAGATTATTTCAGGCGTCAGCCTACGAGCAGTACTTC. Amino acid sequence: CASSSRLFQASAYEQYF.

The genes are TRBV24-1 and TRBJ2-2; no reliable D call. Trimming pared 8 bases from V and 3 bases from J, leaving 6 bases between. CDR3 size: 12 residues. Per germline, CDR1 KGHDR and CDR2 SFDVKD. The CDR3 nucleotides are TGTGCCACCAATACCGACACCGGGGAGCTGTTTTTT. Residues: CATNTDTGELFF.

The table lists this clonotype with a few counts. The gene calls are TRBV2 and TRBJ2-1; D is ambiguous. The CDR3 is made up of 15 amino acids. V shed 4 bases and J shed 3 bases, with 13 bases lying between them. Germline values: CDR1 SNHLY, CDR2 FYNNEI. For the CDR3, the DNA is TGTGCCAGCAGTGTCCTCTTACCACTCTACAATGAGCAGTTCTTC. This codes for CASSVLLPLYNEQFF.

This clonotype was seen only a few times. This chain joins TRBV20-1 and TRBJ2-3; perhaps D is TRBD1 or TRBD2 (6 bases each). Deletions cut 3 bases from V and 2 bases from J, with 12 bases between. CDR1 is DFQATT and CDR2 is SNEGSKA in the germline V gene (reference sequence). The CDR3 is made up of 14 amino acids. The CDR3 nucleotides read TGCAGTGCTAGGAAGGGGGGAACCACAGATACGCAGTATTTT. The encoded protein is CSARKGGTTDTQYF.

This clonotype was seen a handful of times. The chain employs TRBV20-1 and TRBJ2-7, with 10 bases fitting TRBD2. Trimming at V came to 6 bases and at J to 5 bases, leaving 10 bases not matched to a gene. The CDR3 has 14 amino acids. Per the germline V gene, CDR1 is DFQATT and CDR2 is SNEGSKA (reference sequence). The CDR3 coding sequence is TGCAGTGCGAACCTAGCGGGAGTACCCCACGAGCAGTACTTC. Translation gives CSANLAGVPHEQYF.

The chain combines TRBV7-2 with TRBJ2-2; tentative D call: TRBD1 (6 bases). The length of the CDR3 is 14 residues. V was trimmed by 4 bases and J by 4 bases, leaving 10 bases between them. The germline V gene has CDR1 SGHTA and CDR2 FQGNSA. The CDR3 is CASSSGAPTGELFF. The CDR3 region has the DNA TGTGCCAGCAGCTCAGGGGCCCCCACCGGGGAGCTGTTTTTT.

The CDR3: CASSLDYSITDTQYF. In DNA, the CDR3 is TGTGCCAGCAGCTTAGATTACAGTATCACAGATACGCAGTATTTT. The genes are TRBV11-3 and TRBJ2-3; D unresolved. V shed 0 bases and J shed 2 bases, with 9 bases lying between them. This CDR3 spans 15 amino acids. Germline lookup yields CDR1 SGHNT and CDR2 YENEEA.

The sample holds a few counts of this clonotype. The V gene is TRBV7-9, the J gene TRBJ2-3; D assignment may be TRBD1 or TRBD2 (5 bases each). Trimming left V 5 bases short and J 10 bases short, with 19 bases between. CDR1 is SEHNR and CDR2 is FQNEAQ in the germline V gene (reference sequence). The CDR3 loop spans 14 amino acids. The CDR3 region is CASSRGTSPNPQYF. The CDR3 DNA follows: TGTGCCAGCAGCCGAGGGACCAGTCCGAATCCGCAGTATTTT. Using reference TRBV7-9 and TRBJ2-3 for the parts outside the CDR3, the full variable domain is DTGVSQNPRHKITKRGQNVTFRCDPISEHNRLYWYRQTLGQGPEFLTYFQNEAQLEKSRLLSDRFSAERPKGSFSTLEIQRTEQGDSAMYLCASSRGTSPNPQYFGPGTRLTVL.

This clonotype has just a few counts. This chain joins TRBV6-1 and TRBJ1-1; D unresolved. Germline CDR1 MNHNS, CDR2 SASEGT. V gave up 7 bases and J gave up 6 bases, with 15 bases separating them. This CDR3 has 13 amino acids. CDR3 sequence reads: CASKKVSFAEAFF. The CDR3 nucleotides are TGTGCCAGCAAAAAAGTCTCTTTCGCTGAAGCTTTCTTT.

The gene calls are TRBV29-1 and TRBJ2-4; D remains unclear. V lost 7 bases, J lost 0 bases, and 10 bases lay in between. Germline V gene lookup returns CDR1 SQVTM and CDR2 ANQGSEA. The CDR3 contains 13 residues. CDR3 nucleotides: TGCAGCGCCGAACGTTTAGCCAAAAACATTCAGTACTTC. Protein product: CSAERLAKNIQYF.

This clonotype was seen only a few times. CDR3 DNA sequence: TGCGCCAGCAGCCAAGTCATGACGAAACGTCACACTGAAGCTTTCTTT. This sequence encodes CASSQVMTKRHTEAFF. The genes are TRBV4-1 and TRBJ1-1; D unresolved. Trimming took 1 base from V and 3 from J, leaving 15 bases between them. There are 16 residues in the CDR3. CDR1 and CDR2 from the germline V gene are MGHRA and YSYEKL.

This clonotype has a handful of counts. The chain carries TRBV21-1 and TRBJ2-7. TRBV21-1 is deemed a pseudogene. The CDR3 has 14 residues. The CDR3 protein is CASSKIGTRCEQYF. As DNA, the CDR3 is TGTGCCAGCAGCAAGATAGGCACCCGTTGCGAGCAGTACTTC.

The V and J genes are TRBV11-3 and TRBJ2-7; perhaps TRBD1 as D (5 bases). V lost 1 base and J lost 6, with 10 bases in between. The CDR3 totals 13 residues. CDR1 and CDR2 (germline): SGHNT, YENEEA. In nucleotides, the CDR3 is TGTGCCAGCAGCTTAGGACAGTGGGTCGAGCAGTACTTC. This codes for CASSLGQWVEQYF. The full variable domain, its missing parts supplied by reference TRBV11-3 and TRBJ2-7, is EAGVVQSPRYKIIEKKQPVAFWCNPISGHNTLYWYLQNLGQGPELLIRYENEEAVDDSQLPKDRFSAERLKGVDSTLKIQPAELGDSAVYLCASSLGQWVEQYFGPGTRLTVT.

This clonotype was recorded a few times. CDR3 amino acids: CASRVAASTDTQYF. The CDR3 nucleotides are TGCGCCAGCAGGGTAGCGGCTAGCACAGATACGCAGTATTTT. The V gene is TRBV10-2, the J gene TRBJ2-3; D is perhaps TRBD2 (6 bases). Trimming removed 6 bases from V and 0 bases from J, with 10 bases in between. Germline-derived CDR1 and CDR2 are WSHSY and SAAADI. The CDR3 consists of 14 residues.

In this sample, this clonotype turned up a few times. The J gene is TRBJ2-1, the V gene TRBV3-1; possibly TRBD2 for D (6 bases). This CDR3 comprises 15 residues. Germline V gene sequence: CDR1 LGHDT, CDR2 YNNKEL (reference sequence). Trimming cost V 2 bases and J 7 bases, with 15 bases left between them. CDR3 loop: CASSQPGTRQNEQFF. CDR3 DNA: TGTGCCAGCAGCCAACCGGGGACTCGCCAGAATGAGCAGTTCTTC.

This chain joins TRBV18 and TRBJ2-7; 8 bases match TRBD2. The CDR3 spans 18 residues. In germline, CDR1 is KGHSH, CDR2 LQKENI. Trimming removed 6 bases from V and 0 bases from J; junction bases left unmatched: 16. CDR3 residues: CASSSAGGDNLNSYEQYF. CDR3 nucleotides: TGTGCCAGCTCCTCCGCCGGGGGGGACAACCTAAACTCCTACGAGCAGTACTTC.

V gene TRBV5-1 combines with J gene TRBJ2-7; 7 nucleotides align to TRBD1. J was trimmed by 6 bases and V by 5 bases; bases with no gene match: 11. The CDR3 consists of 14 residues. The germline CDR1 and CDR2 sequences are SGHRS and YFSETQ. CDR3 sequence: CASRPGTANSEQYF. The CDR3 DNA reads as TGCGCCAGCAGACCCGGGACAGCTAATAGCGAGCAGTACTTC.

The rearrangement joins TRBV6-2 or TRBV6-3 to TRBJ2-1; unclear D gene. This CDR3 comprises 13 residues. Germline V gene data show CDR1 as MNHEY and CDR2 as SVGEGT. Trimming removed 1 base from V and 6 bases from J, with 7 bases in between. The CDR3 DNA reads TGTGCCAGCAGTTACTTGACGGCCAATGAGCAGTTCTTC. Translation: CASSYLTANEQFF.

The chain couples TRBV5-1 to TRBJ2-2; no clear D gene. This CDR3 is 14 amino acids long. The germline V gene has CDR1 SGHRS and CDR2 YFSETQ. The germline V and J ends were trimmed by 4 bases and 6 bases, with 13 bases remaining between them. The CDR3 loop is CASSPGAVSGELFF. CDR3 coding DNA: TGCGCCAGCAGCCCCGGAGCTGTGTCCGGGGAGCTGTTTTTT.

The rearrangement uses TRBV6-1 and TRBJ2-7; possibly TRBD2 for D (6 bases). V lost 6 bases, J lost 7 bases, and 16 bases lay in between. There are 13 residues in the CDR3. Germline V gives CDR1 MNHNS, CDR2 SASEGT. The CDR3 DNA reads as TGTGCCAGCAGCCGGGACTGGGTCGGAGAGCAGTACTTC. It codes for CASSRDWVGEQYF.

V and J are TRBV7-2 and TRBJ2-2; 13 nucleotides agree with TRBD2. V lost 3 bases, J lost 5 bases, and 3 bases stayed unmatched. CDR1 SGHTA and CDR2 FQGNSA come from the germline V gene. This CDR3 has 16 amino acids. CDR3 DNA sequence: TGTGCCAGCAGCTTTACTAGCGGGAGGGGTACCGGGGAGCTGTTTTTT. Its translation: CASSFTSGRGTGELFF. The variable domain in full, completed from reference TRBV7-2 and TRBJ2-2, reads GAGVSQSPSNKVTEKGKDVELRCDPISGHTALYWYRQSLGQGLEFLIYFQGNSAPDKSGLPSDRFSAERTGGSVSTLTIQRTQQEDSAVYLCASSFTSGRGTGELFFGEGSRLTVL.

This clonotype has more than one count but fewer than ten. The CDR3 is CASWRPTDTQYF. CDR3 nucleotides: TGCGCCAGCTGGCGTCCCACAGATACGCAGTATTTT. The J gene is TRBJ2-3, the V gene TRBV5-1, with no clear D. Looked up from germline, CDR1 is SGHRS and CDR2 is YFSETQ. Trimming took 7 bases from V and 2 from J, leaving 8 bases between them. The CDR3 sequence is 12 residues long.